The 24 T cell receptor beta chains in this list originate from one sample, sequenced in a study of vaccination effects on CD4 cells after COVID-19. Ahead of sequencing, the ViraFEST assay grew antigen-specific CD4+ T cells using viral peptide pools. Cultured cells yielded isolated CD4+ T cells after roughly 11 days. Each participant was given two doses of one vaccine (BNT162b2 or mRNA-1273). Assay: immunoSEQ multiplex PCR; the TCRdb copy retains only in-frame clones and omits some. The sample yields 70,000 to 95,000 clones, about three quarters seen once. What these receptors recognize is not known. The sequencing here drew on CD4+ T cells from PBMCs cultured with HCoV-OC43 spike peptides, taken after COVID-19 vaccination. Documented subset: HCoV-OC43 spike overlapping peptide pool stimulation. The receptors were sampled from a human donor who received a COVID-19 vaccine.

The J gene is TRBJ1-2, the V gene TRBV30, with 7 bases that match TRBD1. Trimming cost V 2 bases and J 6 bases; bases outside gene matches: 12. The CDR3 is 15 residues long. Per the germline V gene, CDR1 is GTSNPN and CDR2 is SVGIG (reference sequence). This chain's CDR3 is CAWSIRQGGSNGYTF. DNA of the CDR3: TGTGCCTGGAGTATCCGACAGGGTGGCTCTAATGGCTACACCTTC.

This clone showed up just a few times. The chain combines TRBV28 with TRBJ2-4, with D maybe TRBD1 (6 bases). Between the trimmed V and J ends, which lost 5 bases and 9 bases, there was a span of 17 bases. The V gene's germline CDR1 is MDHEN and CDR2 SYDVKM. The CDR3 loop spans 14 amino acids. DNA of the CDR3: TGTGCCAGCAGTCCAGACAGGCCTGTGGGCATTCAGTACTTC. Its protein is CASSPDRPVGIQYF.

The rearrangement uses TRBV12-3 or TRBV12-4 and TRBJ2-3; 7 positions agree with TRBD1. J gave up 4 bases and V 6 bases, and 4 bases lay outside the gene matches. The CDR3 spans 13 residues. The CDR3 DNA follows: TGTGCCAGCAGCTTCCAGGGGGCAGATACGCAGTATTTT. Its protein product is CASSFQGADTQYF.

The chain joins TRBV6-5 to TRBJ2-7, with TRBD1 matching 8 bases. Trimming removed 4 bases from V and 5 bases from J; junction bases left unmatched: 7. The CDR3 length is 14 residues. CDR1 is MNHEY, CDR2 SVGAGI, per germline. The CDR3 sequence: CASSSRTGRNEQYV. The CDR3 bases are TGTGCCAGCAGTTCCCGGACAGGGAGGAACGAGCAGTACGTC.

The genes are TRBV7-2 and TRBJ2-3; D gene unclear. Per germline, CDR1 SGHTA and CDR2 FQGNSA. Between the trimmed V and J ends, which lost 0 bases and 3 bases, there was a span of 1 base. CDR3 size: 12 residues. Written as DNA, the CDR3 is TGTGCCAGCAGCTTAGCTACAGATACGCAGTATTTT. Translated, it gives CASSLATDTQYF.

This sequence joins TRBV10-2 and TRBJ1-3; D call uncertain. Trimming removed 7 bases from V and 8 bases from J, with 15 bases in between. Looked up from germline, CDR1 is WSHSY and CDR2 is SAAADI. The CDR3 is 13 residues long. The CDR3 DNA is TGCGCCAGCAACCGATTGGGAAGTGACACCATATATTTT. As protein: CASNRLGSDTIYF.

The chain combines TRBV30 with TRBJ1-2, with D tentatively TRBD1 (6 bases). V was cut by 2 bases and J by 6 bases, with 13 bases left in between. Germline V gene lookup returns CDR1 GTSNPN and CDR2 SVGIG (reference sequence). This CDR3 has 13 amino acids. Written as DNA, the CDR3 is TGTGCCTGGAGTCCAGGACAGACTAATGGCTACACCTTC. Translation gives CAWSPGQTNGYTF.

The V and J genes are TRBV3-1 (or the pseudogene TRBV3-2) and TRBJ2-3, with D perhaps matching TRBD2 (6 bases). CDR1 is LGHDT and CDR2 is YNNKEL in the germline V gene (reference sequence). V lost 2 bases to trimming and J lost 6 bases, with 9 bases between them. The CDR3 has 13 amino acids. The CDR3 sequence: CASSQLEGDTQYF. The CDR3 coding sequence is TGTGCCAGCAGCCAATTGGAGGGGGATACGCAGTATTTT.

This clone was seen only a few times. This chain links TRBV5-1 with TRBJ2-7, with D tentatively TRBD2 (6 bases). Trimming left V 4 bases short and J 5 bases short, with 16 bases between. Germline V CDR1 and CDR2: SGHRS, YFSETQ. This CDR3 has 14 amino acids. CDR3 coding DNA: TGCGCCAGCAGCCATGGGGACTCGGGAGACGAGCAGTACGTC. Translated, it gives CASSHGDSGDEQYV.

The rearrangement uses TRBV27 and TRBJ1-4; 7 nucleotides agree with TRBD1. The J segment lost 7 bases and the V segment lost 5 bases, leaving 16 bases of the junction unmatched. CDR1 is MNHEY and CDR2 is SMNVEV in the germline V gene (reference sequence). The CDR3 sequence is 17 residues long. CDR3: CASSHDRVGNLGEKLFF. For the CDR3, the DNA is TGTGCCAGCAGTCATGACAGGGTCGGTAATTTAGGTGAAAAACTGTTTTTT.

J is TRBJ1-6 and V is TRBV5-1; 10 bases map to TRBD1. The CDR3 covers 17 residues. Unmatched junction bases numbered 5, after V lost 4 bases and J lost 1 base. CDR1 is SGHRS and CDR2 is YFSETQ in the germline V gene. The CDR3 sequence is CASSRQGAQSYNSPLHF. CDR3 DNA sequence: TGCGCCAGCAGCAGACAGGGGGCGCAATCCTATAATTCACCCCTCCACTTT.

This CDR3 reads CASSSGVTQYF. CDR3 nucleotide sequence: TGCGCCAGCAGCTCTGGGGTGACCCAGTACTTC. This chain links TRBV5-1 with TRBJ2-5; D remains ambiguous. Trimming removed 3 bases at V and 7 bases at J, with 7 bases between. CDR1 and CDR2 (germline): SGHRS, YFSETQ. CDR3 length: 11 amino acids.

This clone was seen a handful of times. The chain carries TRBV28 and TRBJ1-6; D might be TRBD1 (5 bases). Germline loops: CDR1 MDHEN, CDR2 SYDVKM. The CDR3 totals 14 residues. V was cut by 6 bases and J by 4 bases, with 10 bases left in between. The DNA for the CDR3 is TGTGCCAGCAGGGCCGGGACTTATAATTCACCCCTCCACTTT. Protein product: CASRAGTYNSPLHF.

The V and J genes are TRBV4-1 and TRBJ2-5; D is unresolved. Germline assignment: CDR1 MGHRA and CDR2 YSYEKL. The length of the CDR3 is 15 residues. The germline V and J ends were trimmed by 0 bases and 7 bases, with 15 bases remaining between them. The CDR3 DNA reads TGCGCCAGCAGCCAAGAGATTTGGTCGTCCGGGACCCAGTACTTC. Its protein product is CASSQEIWSSGTQYF.

The chain joins TRBV7-8 to TRBJ2-7; unclear D gene. The CDR3 consists of 14 residues. Per the germline V gene, CDR1 is SGHVS and CDR2 is FQNEAQ. The germline V and J ends were trimmed by 5 bases and 0 bases, with 11 bases remaining between them. CDR3 bases: TGTGCCAGCAGCCCGACTGCGGTCTCCTACGAGCAGTACGTC. Translated: CASSPTAVSYEQYV.

In this sample, this clone turned up once. This chain uses TRBV5-6 with TRBJ1-2; D may be TRBD1 (6 bases). CDR1 SGHDT and CDR2 YYEEEE come from the germline V gene. V was shortened by 1 base and J by 8 bases, with 15 bases between the two germline ends. The CDR3 runs 14 residues. In nucleotides, the CDR3 is TGTGCCAGCAGCTTGTATACAGGGCTGGGGGGCTACACCTTC. Translating gives CASSLYTGLGGYTF.

The chain combines TRBV7-9 with TRBJ2-5; D remains unclear. The CDR3 totals 13 residues. Germline V lookup: CDR1 SEHNR, CDR2 FQNEAQ (reference sequence). V gave up 1 base and J gave up 4 bases, with 7 bases separating them. The CDR3 DNA reads TGTGCCAGCAGCTTAGTGGCAGTAGAGACCCAGTACTTC. This encodes CASSLVAVETQYF. The full variable domain, rest sourced from reference TRBV7-9 and TRBJ2-5, is DTGVSQNPRHKITKRGQNVTFRCDPISEHNRLYWYRQTLGQGPEFLTYFQNEAQLEKSRLLSDRFSAERPKGSFSTLEIQRTEQGDSAMYLCASSLVAVETQYFGPGTRLLVL.

The chain links TRBV2 to TRBJ1-6, with D unclear. The CDR3 has 17 residues. Trimming stripped 6 bases from V and 1 base from J, with 16 bases between. Germline CDR1 reads SNHLY; CDR2 reads FYNNEI. CDR3 sequence: CASSAGIRTSYNSPLHF. CDR3 nucleotides: TGTGCCAGCAGCGCCGGGATCAGGACGTCCTATAATTCACCCCTCCACTTT.

V is TRBV7-2 and J is TRBJ1-1; 8 bases line up with TRBD1. This CDR3 is 17 amino acids long. CDR1 is SGHTA, CDR2 FQGNSA, per germline. V gave up 4 bases and J gave up 2 bases; unmatched junction bases: 12. The DNA for the CDR3 is TGTGCCAGCAGCTCGTACAGGGGGTACCCTTCAAACACTGAAGCTTTCTTT. This gives the protein CASSSYRGYPSNTEAFF.

This chain connects TRBV21-1 to TRBJ2-7; TRBD2 reflects the table's D call only, with no check against the DNA. TRBV21-1 is listed as a pseudogene. The CDR3 spans 13 residues. The CDR3 here is CASSALYLYEQYV. The CDR3, as DNA: TGTGCCAGCAGCGCGTTGTATCTCTACGAGCAGTACGTC.

V usage is TRBV19 and J usage is TRBJ2-3; TRBD2 might be the D (6 bases). The CDR3 has 14 amino acids. Trimming pared 5 bases from V and 2 bases from J, leaving 11 bases between. Germline CDR1 LNHDA, CDR2 SQIVND (reference sequence). In nucleotides, the CDR3 is TGTGCCAGTAGTTGGCAGGGACTCACAGATACGCAGTATTTT. Translated: CASSWQGLTDTQYF.

The CDR3: CATSDDELRETQYF. The DNA of the CDR3 is TGTGCCACCAGTGACGACGAACTACGGGAGACCCAGTACTTC. The chain employs TRBV24-1 and TRBJ2-5; no definite D call. V lost 4 bases, J lost 5 bases, and 13 bases lay in between. The CDR3 spans 14 residues. Germline CDR1 is KGHDR and CDR2 is SFDVKD.

V gene TRBV6-2 or TRBV6-3 combines with J gene TRBJ1-5; D gene ambiguous. The germline V gene encodes CDR1 MNHEY and CDR2 SVGEGT. Trimming shortened V by 1 base and J by 0 bases, and 7 bases separated the two germline ends. This CDR3 has 15 residues. This chain's CDR3 is CASSYYPVSNQPQHF. CDR3 sequence (DNA): TGTGCCAGCAGTTACTATCCGGTTAGCAATCAGCCCCAGCATTTT.

The sample holds one count of this clone. This chain uses TRBV2 with TRBJ2-2; D is perhaps TRBD2 (7 bases). CDR3 size: 15 residues. Germline-derived CDR1 and CDR2 are SNHLY and FYNNEI. V gave up 4 bases and J gave up 4 bases, with 13 bases separating them. DNA for the CDR3: TGTGCCAGCAGTGGATCGAGGGGGGGCACCGGGGAGCTGTTTTTT. Its translation: CASSGSRGGTGELFF.